The 23 T cell receptor beta chains given below trace back to one sample, sequenced in a study of T cell responses to AZD1222 COVID-19 vaccine. TCRdb's table, derived via immunoSEQ multiplex PCR, lists solely in-frame clones and lacks some. The sample yields some 97,000 clones, approximately 90% seen once. The material was peripheral blood, obtained on day 0 of AZD1222 vaccination. These receptors were taken from an adult in good health.

V gene TRBV15 combines with J gene TRBJ2-3; 8 nucleotides agree with TRBD2. V shed 0 bases, J shed 3 bases, and the junction held 14 bases outside the gene matches. The CDR3 is 19 amino acids. The germline gives CDR1 LNHNV, CDR2 YYDKDF (reference sequence). This CDR3 reads CATSRDVGRGKRETDTQYF. Written as DNA, the CDR3 is TGTGCCACCAGCAGAGATGTGGGGAGGGGGAAGCGGGAGACAGATACGCAGTATTTT.

The CDR3 region is CASLQGLNEKLFF. The DNA for the CDR3 is TGTGCCAGCCTACAGGGCTTAAATGAAAAACTGTTTTTT. This chain links TRBV7-9 with TRBJ1-4, with a tentative D call TRBD1 (6 bases). The CDR3 is 13 amino acids. V was trimmed by 8 bases and J by 5 bases, leaving 12 bases between them. The V gene's germline CDR1 is SEHNR and CDR2 FQNEAQ (reference sequence).

This sequence joins TRBV11-3 and TRBJ2-7; weak D call: TRBD1 (5 bases). Trimming pared 1 base from V and 3 bases from J, leaving 10 bases between. The CDR3 sequence is 14 residues long. Germline values: CDR1 SGHNT, CDR2 YENEEA. CDR3 sequence: CASSLGRASYEQYF. The DNA of the CDR3 is TGTGCCAGCAGCTTAGGCAGGGCAAGCTACGAGCAGTACTTC. Full variable domain (outside the CDR3, taken from reference TRBV11-3 and TRBJ2-7): EAGVVQSPRYKIIEKKQPVAFWCNPISGHNTLYWYLQNLGQGPELLIRYENEEAVDDSQLPKDRFSAERLKGVDSTLKIQPAELGDSAVYLCASSLGRASYEQYFGPGTRLTVT.

The V call is TRBV3-1 (or the pseudogene TRBV3-2), the J call TRBJ1-1; D unresolved. CDR1 and CDR2 from the germline V gene are LGHDT and YNNKEL (reference sequence). The CDR3 length is 14 residues. V was clipped by 1 base and J by 0 bases, with 6 bases between them. The CDR3 coding sequence is TGTGCCAGCAGCCAAGTCTCTCTGAACACTGAAGCTTTCTTT. It translates to CASSQVSLNTEAFF.

This clone came up once. The rearrangement links TRBV5-1 to TRBJ2-1, with D possibly being TRBD1 or TRBD2 (6 bases each). V dropped 1 base and J dropped 9 bases, with 20 bases sitting between them. The CDR3 length is 16 residues. The germline V gene has CDR1 SGHRS and CDR2 YFSETQ. CDR3 region: CASSLNSGTGYLEQFF. In nucleotides, the CDR3 is TGCGCCAGCAGCTTGAATAGCGGTACAGGGTACCTTGAGCAGTTCTTC.

The genes are TRBV6-5 and TRBJ2-7, with unresolved D. Trimming removed 7 bases from V and 0 bases from J, with 13 bases in between. Germline assignment: CDR1 MNHEY and CDR2 SVGAGI. The CDR3 sequence is 14 residues long. The CDR3 loop is CASTLDMNSYEQYF. The CDR3 DNA follows: TGTGCCAGCACCCTAGACATGAACTCCTACGAGCAGTACTTC.

The chain links TRBV24-1 to TRBJ2-2; D is perhaps TRBD2 (5 bases). Germline values: CDR1 KGHDR, CDR2 SFDVKD. With 2 bases removed from V and 3 bases from J, the gap between germline ends came to 6 bases. This CDR3 spans 14 amino acids. The CDR3 spells CATSDSRDTGELFF. As DNA, the CDR3 is TGTGCCACCAGTGATTCGCGGGACACCGGGGAGCTGTTTTTT.

This clone was observed once. One junction end does not reproduce the germline sequence, and a read error may be involved. V usage is TRBV30 and J usage is TRBJ2-1; D possibly corresponds to TRBD2 (6 bases). From germline, CDR1 is GTSNPN and CDR2 SVGIG (reference sequence). The CDR3 spans 14 residues. CDR3 sequence: CAWSIGDLGEEFLF. In nucleotides, the CDR3 is TGTGCCTGGAGTATAGGGGATTTGGGGGAGGAATTCCTCTTC.

V gene TRBV7-9 combines with J gene TRBJ2-1, with TRBD1 identical over 8 bases. The CDR3 runs 15 residues. Trimming at V came to 5 bases and at J to 5 bases, leaving 8 bases not matched to a gene. Germline CDR1 and CDR2: SEHNR and FQNEAQ (reference sequence). CDR3 nucleotides: TGTGCCAGCAGCGACCACGGGACAGGCCACAATGAGCAGTTCTTC. This sequence encodes CASSDHGTGHNEQFF.

The V gene is TRBV6-5, the J gene TRBJ1-1; D may be TRBD1 (6 bases). V was clipped by 0 bases and J by 8 bases, with 16 bases between them. Germline CDR1 MNHEY, CDR2 SVGAGI. The CDR3 is made up of 15 amino acids. The DNA of the CDR3 is TGTGCCAGCAGTTACTCGGGGGCGCGGGGGCCCGAAGCTTTCTTT. It translates to CASSYSGARGPEAFF.

The V and J genes are TRBV6-1 and TRBJ1-1; 7 bases match TRBD1. Losses at the gene ends were 1 base for V and 11 bases for J; bases not matched to a gene: 7. The CDR3 loop spans 13 amino acids. Germline-derived CDR1 and CDR2 are MNHNS and SASEGT. The CDR3 sequence is CASSEVITGDAFF. DNA of the CDR3: TGTGCCAGCAGTGAAGTTATAACAGGGGATGCTTTCTTT.

The V call is TRBV27, the J call TRBJ2-7, with D possibly being TRBD1 (6 bases). CDR3 size: 14 residues. The V gene lost 2 bases and the J gene lost 3 bases, with 11 bases spanning the gap. Germline CDR1 reads MNHEY; CDR2 reads SMNVEV (reference sequence). The CDR3 region is CASSLGQHLYEQYF. DNA for the CDR3: TGTGCCAGCAGTTTAGGACAGCATCTCTACGAGCAGTACTTC.

The chain couples TRBV5-5 to TRBJ2-2; 8 bases agree with TRBD1. V was clipped by 3 bases and J by 8 bases; unmatched bases: 9. This CDR3 has 15 residues. Germline-derived CDR1 and CDR2 are SGHKS and YYEKEE (reference sequence). The CDR3 reads CASSSTGQVTGELFF. The CDR3 DNA sequence: TGTGCCAGCAGCTCGACGGGACAGGTTACTGGGGAGCTGTTTTTT.

The genes are TRBV12-2 and TRBJ1-5; the tabulated D call, TRBD1, remains unverified against the DNA. TRBV12-2 is a listed pseudogene. The CDR3 covers 16 residues. Here the CDR3 reads CASRLPQGKENQPQHF. CDR3 sequence (DNA): TGTGCAAGTCGCTTACCCCAGGGGAAAGAGAATCAGCCCCAGCATTTT.

The J gene is TRBJ2-1, the V gene TRBV3-1 (or the pseudogene TRBV3-2); D possibly matches TRBD1 or TRBD2 (5 bases each). CDR1 is LGHDT, CDR2 YNNKEL, per germline (reference sequence). The CDR3 extends over 17 amino acids. The V end lost 5 bases, the J end lost 0 bases, and 17 bases lay between the germline ends. CDR3 nucleotide sequence: TGTGCCAGCAGCGGGGACCAGACAGCCGCCTCCTACAATGAGCAGTTCTTC. Translation gives CASSGDQTAASYNEQFF.

J is TRBJ2-7 and V is TRBV5-1; D is perhaps TRBD1 or TRBD2 (5 bases each). The germline CDR1 and CDR2 sequences are SGHRS and YFSETQ. The CDR3 sequence is 15 residues long. V shed 4 bases and J shed 5 bases, with 19 bases lying between them. The CDR3 reads CASSPLQTGRDEQYF. CDR3 DNA sequence: TGCGCCAGCAGCCCACTGCAGACGGGACGCGACGAGCAGTACTTC.

The rearrangement uses TRBV15 and TRBJ2-5, with 8 bases lining up with TRBD2. This CDR3 comprises 16 residues. Per the germline V gene, CDR1 is LNHNV and CDR2 is YYDKDF (reference sequence). J lost 4 bases, V lost 5 bases, and 12 bases had no gene match. CDR3 in DNA: TGTGCCACCAGCGGGAGAAGCGGGAGCCTTGGAGAGACCCAGTACTTC. This encodes CATSGRSGSLGETQYF.

This chain connects TRBV29-1 to TRBJ2-7; no clear D. Germline V lookup: CDR1 SQVTM, CDR2 ANQGSEA. Trimming stripped 0 bases from V and 6 bases from J, with 6 bases between. The CDR3 has 11 amino acids. This CDR3 reads CSVEDRREQYF. The CDR3 DNA is TGCAGCGTTGAAGACCGACGCGAGCAGTACTTC.

The J gene is TRBJ2-3, the V gene TRBV7-3, with 8 bases that match TRBD1. This CDR3 has 15 residues. CDR1 and CDR2 from the germline V gene are SGHTA and FQGTGA. With 5 bases clipped from V and 2 bases from J, the junction kept 6 bases outside the gene matches. The CDR3 DNA reads TGTGCCAGCAGCCAAGGACAGGGCCACACAGATACGCAGTATTTT. Amino acids: CASSQGQGHTDTQYF.

The chain combines TRBV20-1 with TRBJ2-3; D uncertain. CDR3 size: 11 residues. V gave up 6 bases and J gave up 2 bases, with 6 bases separating them. The germline gives CDR1 DFQATT, CDR2 SNEGSKA (reference sequence). The CDR3 sequence is CSAPFTDTQYF. DNA for the CDR3: TGCAGTGCCCCTTTCACAGATACGCAGTATTTT.

The chain uses TRBV24-1 and TRBJ1-2; 7 bases are shared with TRBD1. The CDR3 has 16 residues. Germline V gene data show CDR1 as KGHDR and CDR2 as SFDVKD. Losses at the gene ends were 3 bases for V and 5 bases for J; bases not matched to a gene: 11. CDR3 DNA sequence: TGTGCCACCAGTGATGGGGGGACAGTAGACTCATATGGCTACACCTTC. Amino acids: CATSDGGTVDSYGYTF.

V and J are TRBV7-9 and TRBJ2-3; no clear D gene. CDR1 is SEHNR, CDR2 FQNEAQ, per germline (reference sequence). CDR3 length: 15 amino acids. V lost 3 bases and J lost 0, with 10 bases in between. The CDR3 DNA reads TGTGCCAGCAGCTTTGCAGCCTCTAGCACAGATACGCAGTATTTT. Translation: CASSFAASSTDTQYF. The entire variable domain, with the rest obtained from reference TRBV7-9 and TRBJ2-3, is as follows: DTGVSQNPRHKITKRGQNVTFRCDPISEHNRLYWYRQTLGQGPEFLTYFQNEAQLEKSRLLSDRFSAERPKGSFSTLEIQRTEQGDSAMYLCASSFAASSTDTQYFGPGTRLTVL.

The gene calls are TRBV7-3 and TRBJ2-3; TRBD2 agrees at 9 bases. The CDR3 loop spans 17 amino acids. CDR1 is SGHTA, CDR2 FQGTGA, per germline. With 2 bases clipped from V and 4 bases from J, the junction kept 10 bases outside the gene matches. The CDR3 loop is CASSLLSASGIADTQYF. The CDR3 DNA follows: TGTGCCAGCAGCTTATTGTCGGCTAGCGGGATCGCAGATACGCAGTATTTT.